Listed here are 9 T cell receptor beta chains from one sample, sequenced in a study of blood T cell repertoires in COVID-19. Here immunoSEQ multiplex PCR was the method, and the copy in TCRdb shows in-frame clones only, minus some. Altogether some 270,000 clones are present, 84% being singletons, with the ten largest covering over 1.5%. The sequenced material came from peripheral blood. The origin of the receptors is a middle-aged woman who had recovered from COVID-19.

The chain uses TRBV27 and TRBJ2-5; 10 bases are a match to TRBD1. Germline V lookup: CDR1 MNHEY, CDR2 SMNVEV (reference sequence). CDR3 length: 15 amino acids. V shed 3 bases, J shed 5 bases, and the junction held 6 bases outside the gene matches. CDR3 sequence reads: CASSLTGGSWETQYF. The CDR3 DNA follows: TGTGCCAGCAGTTTGACAGGGGGCAGCTGGGAGACCCAGTACTTC.

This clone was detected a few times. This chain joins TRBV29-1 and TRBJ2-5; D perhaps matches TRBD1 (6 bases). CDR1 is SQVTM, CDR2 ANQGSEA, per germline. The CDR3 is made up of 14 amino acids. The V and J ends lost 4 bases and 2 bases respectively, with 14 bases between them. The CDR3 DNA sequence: TGCAGCGTTGGGACTGGGACAATTCAAGAGACCCAGTACTTC. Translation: CSVGTGTIQETQYF.

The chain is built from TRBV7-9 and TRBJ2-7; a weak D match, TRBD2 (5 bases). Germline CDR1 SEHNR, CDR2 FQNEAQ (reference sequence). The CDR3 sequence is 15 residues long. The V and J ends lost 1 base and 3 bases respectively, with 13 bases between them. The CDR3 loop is CASSLDSPDFYEQYF. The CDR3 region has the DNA TGTGCCAGCAGCTTAGATAGTCCGGACTTCTACGAGCAGTACTTC.

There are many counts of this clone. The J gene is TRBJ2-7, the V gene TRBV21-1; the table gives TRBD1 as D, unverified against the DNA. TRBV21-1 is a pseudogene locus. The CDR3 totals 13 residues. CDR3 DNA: TGTGCCAGCAGTCACAAAAGCTCCTACGAGCAGTACTTC. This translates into CASSHKSSYEQYF.

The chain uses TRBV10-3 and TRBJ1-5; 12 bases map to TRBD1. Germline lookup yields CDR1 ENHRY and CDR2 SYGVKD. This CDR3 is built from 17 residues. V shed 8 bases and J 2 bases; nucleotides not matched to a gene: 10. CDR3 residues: CAIGGTGGGLGNQPQHF. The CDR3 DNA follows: TGTGCCATCGGCGGGACAGGGGGCGGGTTAGGCAATCAGCCCCAGCATTTT.

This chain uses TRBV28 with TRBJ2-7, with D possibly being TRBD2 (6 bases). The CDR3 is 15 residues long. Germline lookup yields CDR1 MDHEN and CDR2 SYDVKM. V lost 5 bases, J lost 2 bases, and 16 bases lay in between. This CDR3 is CASSPPRDLTYEQYF. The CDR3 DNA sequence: TGTGCCAGCAGTCCTCCCCGGGACTTAACCTACGAGCAGTACTTC.

The CDR3 region is CASSIGQFRPQHF. The CDR3 coding sequence is TGTGCCAGCAGTATCGGACAGTTCAGGCCCCAGCATTTT. The chain uses TRBV12-3 or TRBV12-4 and TRBJ1-5, with D maybe TRBD1 (6 bases). The CDR3 loop spans 13 amino acids. The V gene lost 5 bases and the J gene lost 9 bases, with 14 bases spanning the gap.

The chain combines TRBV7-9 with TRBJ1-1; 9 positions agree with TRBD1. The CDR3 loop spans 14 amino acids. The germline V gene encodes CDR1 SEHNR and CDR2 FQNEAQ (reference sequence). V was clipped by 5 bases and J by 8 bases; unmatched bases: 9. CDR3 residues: CASSIPGTGREAFF. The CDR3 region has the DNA TGTGCCAGCAGCATCCCCGGGACAGGGAGGGAAGCTTTCTTT.

CDR3 sequence (DNA): TGTGCCTGGAGTGTATGGGGGACAGGGCCCTATGGCTACACCTTC. Protein sequence: CAWSVWGTGPYGYTF. The chain employs TRBV30 and TRBJ1-2, with 9 bases identical to TRBD1. Trimming took 0 bases from V and 4 from J; bases not matched to a gene: 6. Per germline, CDR1 GTSNPN and CDR2 SVGIG (reference sequence). This CDR3 spans 15 amino acids.